Listed here are 10 T cell receptor beta chains from one sample, sequenced in a study of blood T cell repertoires in COVID-19. The protocol was immunoSEQ multiplex PCR, while the TCRdb copy is restricted to in-frame clones and leaves out a portion. The sample carries approximately 250,000 clones, over 90% recorded once. Input material: peripheral blood. The receptor source for this set is a man aged 25-40 years with COVID-19, enrolled during active disease.

The chain links TRBV25-1 to TRBJ1-2; no firm D call. Germline CDR1 is MGHDK and CDR2 is SYGVNS. This CDR3 contains 11 residues. V was cut by 6 bases and J by 8 bases, with 10 bases left in between. This CDR3 is CASREGQGYTF. The CDR3 nucleotides are TGTGCCAGCAGGGAGGGTCAGGGCTACACCTTC.

The CDR3 loop reads CSVAEAGGYTF. As DNA, the CDR3 is TGCAGCGTTGCTGAGGCGGGTGGCTACACCTTC. V gene TRBV29-1 combines with J gene TRBJ1-2; no clear D. The CDR3 has 11 amino acids. The germline V gene encodes CDR1 SQVTM and CDR2 ANQGSEA. Trimming removed 4 bases from V and 7 bases from J, with 10 bases in between.

V usage is TRBV7-2 and J usage is TRBJ2-7; 10 bases are shared with TRBD2. The CDR3 has 16 amino acids. Per germline, CDR1 SGHTA and CDR2 FQGNSA. The V segment lost 5 bases and the J segment 0 bases; nucleotides outside the gene matches: 7. The CDR3 spells CASSTRTSGSSYEQYF. CDR3 coding DNA: TGTGCCAGCAGCACCCGGACTAGCGGTTCCTCCTACGAGCAGTACTTC.

The chain has TRBV9 and TRBJ2-7; D perhaps matches TRBD1 (6 bases). CDR3 length: 14 residues. V gave up 3 bases and J gave up 2 bases, with 12 bases separating them. Germline CDR1 reads SGDLS; CDR2 reads YYNGEE. CDR3 nucleotide sequence: TGTGCCAGCAGCGGAGGACAGAGGGCCTACGAGCAGTACTTC. This codes for CASSGGQRAYEQYF.

The V call is TRBV6-5, the J call TRBJ2-1, with D uncertain. CDR1 is MNHEY, CDR2 SVGAGI, per germline. V was shortened by 5 bases and J by 4 bases, with 15 bases between the two germline ends. The CDR3 length is 15 residues. The CDR3, as DNA: TGTGCCAGCAGTCCTAATTATCACGCTTACAATGAGCAGTTCTTC. Translated: CASSPNYHAYNEQFF.

The chain recombines TRBV19 with TRBJ1-1, with D unclear. Trimming stripped 0 bases from V and 10 bases from J, with 12 bases between. This CDR3 is 13 amino acids long. Germline V gene lookup returns CDR1 LNHDA and CDR2 SQIVND (reference sequence). The CDR3 DNA sequence: TGTGCCAGTAGTATAGATCAGGTGGAAATAGCTTTCTTT. This encodes CASSIDQVEIAFF.

The V gene is TRBV7-9, the J gene TRBJ2-1; possibly TRBD2 for D (5 bases). Per the germline V gene, CDR1 is SEHNR and CDR2 is FQNEAQ (reference sequence). The CDR3 sequence is 15 residues long. The germline V and J ends were trimmed by 5 bases and 6 bases, with 17 bases remaining between them. The CDR3 bases are TGTGCCAGCAGCCTCCGCCCGGACTGGGGCAATGAGCAGTTCTTC. This translates into CASSLRPDWGNEQFF.

This sequence joins TRBV2 and TRBJ1-2; D not certain. The CDR3 runs to 16 residues. Germline V gives CDR1 SNHLY, CDR2 FYNNEI. Trimming removed 6 bases from V and 0 bases from J, with 17 bases in between. The chain's CDR3 is CASRGGSGGTNYGYTF. The CDR3 region has the DNA TGTGCCAGCAGGGGAGGGTCGGGAGGAACTAACTATGGCTACACCTTC.

This clone is a singleton in its sample. This rearrangement joins TRBV9 to TRBJ2-5; TRBD1 matches at 9 bases. Germline V gives CDR1 SGDLS, CDR2 YYNGEE. This CDR3 comprises 15 residues. V gave up 0 bases and J gave up 7 bases; unmatched junction bases: 7. The DNA of the CDR3 is TGTGCCAGCAGCGTAGGACAGGGGGTTGGTGGGACCCAGTACTTC. Amino acids: CASSVGQGVGGTQYF.

The V and J genes are TRBV7-9 and TRBJ1-5, with no clear D. The V gene's germline CDR1 is SEHNR and CDR2 FQNEAQ (reference sequence). The CDR3 contains 15 residues. Trimming cost V 2 bases and J 0 bases, with 8 bases left between them. CDR3 protein: CASSLSGSSNQPQHF. CDR3 nucleotide sequence: TGTGCCAGCAGCTTAAGTGGCAGTAGCAATCAGCCCCAGCATTTT.